This record concerns one TCR beta chain sequence. What it binds is not known. An end of the junction differs from the germline gene, which may be a read error. The record originates from a study of cytomegalovirus exposure and HLA in healthy donors. Looking at the study overall: Within the Caucasian-associated ancestry cluster were roughly 81% of the approximately 390 genotyped donors. General study points: The later analysis indicated that the majority of CMV-associated TCR beta chains appeared HLA-restricted.

There are 12 residues in the CDR3. The germline V gene has CDR1 SEHNR and CDR2 FQNEAQ (reference sequence). PCR was performed using 60 Vbeta and 13 Jbeta primers. As handled by the study authors: A later analysis tallied about 80 million unique TCR beta chains, around 10 million of them shared. Produced via immunoSEQ multiplex PCR; TCRdb's table is partial and in-frame only. D and trimming were read from the DNA, whereas the V and J calls and clone size are those reported in that table. The sample lists approximately 160,000 clones, 70% to 90% occurring once. The sample was PBMCs. The clonotype originates from a woman aged 18-35 years in good health and CMV-seronegative. V gene TRBV7-9 combines with J gene TRBJ2-5; D possibly corresponds to TRBD2 (6 bases). The CDR3 loop reads CSSSSRGETQYF. The CDR3 coding sequence is TGTTCCAGCAGCTCCCGGGGGGAGACCCAGTACTTC.